The rows below give T cell receptor beta chains drawn from one sample of a study of T cell repertoires in ileal Crohn's disease. Data came from immunoSEQ multiplex PCR; TCRdb stores just in-frame clones and leaves some out. The sample has around 14,000 clones, 75% to 85% seen once. Source material: ileal tissue. The receptors derive from an adult with Crohn's disease. Each CDR3 is given with its conserved first and last residue. A D gene is named only where the DNA matches it firmly. Clone size, where shown, is once, few, many, or a class for clones that have expanded.

>TRBV11-1|.|TRBJ2-5|.
TGTGCCAGCAGCCCAGACGGGAAGACCCAGTACTTC
CASSPDGKTQYF
>TRBV19|TRBD1|TRBJ2-5|few
TGTGCCAGTAGGCCGGGGACAGTCCAAGCCAGCGCGACCCAGTACTTC
CASRPGTVQASATQYF
>TRBV5-4|TRBD1|TRBJ2-7|.
TGTGCCAGCAGCGGACAGGGGGGCTACGAGCAGTACTTC
CASSGQGGYEQYF
>TRBV4-1|.|TRBJ2-3|.
TGCGCCAGCAGTTTTAGGGGGTCAGATACGCAGTATTTT
CASSFRGSDTQYF
>TRBV11-3|TRBD1|TRBJ1-4|.
TGTGCCAGCAGCCCTGGGACAGGGACAAATGAAAAACTGTTTTTT
CASSPGTGTNEKLFF
>TRBV25-1|.|TRBJ2-1|few
TGTGCCAGCAGTGTTCCAGAGGTGCACAATGAGCAGTTCTTC
CASSVPEVHNEQFF
>TRBV6-5|.|TRBJ2-1|.
TGTGCCAGCAGTTACTCTCCCGGAGGAGCTCACAATGAGCAGTTCTTC
CASSYSPGGAHNEQFF
>TRBV19|.|TRBJ1-1|.
TGTGCCAGTAGTCTCCGGGACAAGGGGAACACTGAAGCTTTCTTT
CASSLRDKGNTEAFF
>TRBV7-2|.|TRBJ1-2|.
TGTGCCAGCAGCTTGCAGACAGCTAACTATGGCTACACCTTC
CASSLQTANYGYTF
>TRBV5-1|.|TRBJ2-1|.
TGCGCCAGCAGCCCCCGACAGGGAGGCCCCTACAATGAGCAGTTCTTC
CASSPRQGGPYNEQFF
>TRBV30|.|TRBJ2-3|.
TGTGCCTGGAGGAGGGGCGGGGCCACAGATACGCAGTATTTT
CAWRRGGATDTQYF
>TRBV7-9|.|TRBJ1-1|.
TGTGCCAGCAGCTTAAAGGGGGTCAGGGAAGGCACTGAAGCTTTCTTT
CASSLKGVREGTEAFF
>TRBV30|.|TRBJ2-2|.
TGTGCCTGGCAGGTGGGGAACACCGGGGAGCTGTTTTTT
CAWQVGNTGELFF
>TRBV19|.|TRBJ1-1|.
TGTGCCAGTACTAAGAGTTGGGCCCAAAGGAACACTGAAGCTTTCTTT
CASTKSWAQRNTEAFF
>TRBV4-1|.|TRBJ1-4|.
TGCGCCAGCAGCCTAGAGTCCCCAGGGGCAACTAATGAAAAACTGTTTTTT
CASSLESPGATNEKLFF
>TRBV28|.|TRBJ1-1|.
TGTGCCAGCAGTTTATGGGGGGGGGAGAGCACTGAAGCTTTCTTT
CASSLWGGESTEAFF
>TRBV11-3|.|TRBJ1-2|.
TGTGCCAGCAGCTTAGCTGGAGTTGGCTACACCTTC
CASSLAGVGYTF
>TRBV5-6|.|TRBJ2-1|.
TGTGCCAGCAGCTTCGGCGGTCATCAGTTCTTC
CASSFGGHQFF
>TRBV6-5|.|TRBJ2-1|.
TGTGCCAGCGGTACACCCCATGAGCAGTTCTTC
CASGTPHEQFF
>TRBV11-3|TRBD1|TRBJ2-1|.
TGTGCCAGCAGCCCAAAGGACAGGGTTAGGAATGAGCAGTTCTTC
CASSPKDRVRNEQFF
>TRBV29-1|.|TRBJ1-1|few
TGCAGCGTTGAAGATCGGGAGCCTGAAGCTTTCTTT
CSVEDREPEAFF
>TRBV7-8|.|TRBJ2-3|once
TGTGCCAGCAGCGCCCTCCTAGGGCGGGACACAGATACGCAGTATTTT
CASSALLGRDTDTQYF
>TRBV2|TRBD2|TRBJ2-1|.
TGTGCCAGCAGGGACTCTAGCGGCTCCTACAATGAGCAGTTCTTC
CASRDSSGSYNEQFF
>TRBV30|TRBD1|TRBJ1-2|.
TGTGCCTGGAGTGTTCTAGGGGGCTCTGGCTACACCTTC
CAWSVLGGSGYTF
>TRBV30|.|TRBJ1-2|.
TGTGCCTGGGCAAAAATCCCCGGTTTCGGGACATCAGGCTACACCTTC
CAWAKIPGFGTSGYTF
>TRBV27|.|TRBJ1-5|.
TGTGCCAGCAGTTTAAGGGGGAATCAGCCCCAGCATTTT
CASSLRGNQPQHF
>TRBV5-1|TRBD2|TRBJ2-3|.
TGCGCCAGCAGCTTGGCCGGGACTACCGCAGATACGCAGTATTTT
CASSLAGTTADTQYF
>TRBV7-2|TRBD2|TRBJ2-1|few
TGTGCCAGCAGCTTAGTTCATAGCGGGAGGTCTCATGAGCAGTTCTTC
CASSLVHSGRSHEQFF
>TRBV9|.|TRBJ2-3|.
TGTGCCAGCAGCGGACAGGGGAGGGGTGCAGATACGCAGTATTTT
CASSGQGRGADTQYF
>TRBV25-1|.|TRBJ2-2|.
TGTGCCAGCAGTGCCCAAAGCTTTACCGGGGAGCTGTTTTTT
CASSAQSFTGELFF
>TRBV9|.|TRBJ2-5|.
TGTGCCAGCAGCTCCAAAGGAGGGGCGGGTCAAGAGACCCAGTACTTC
CASSSKGGAGQETQYF
>TRBV7-3|TRBD1|TRBJ2-7|.
TGTGCCAGCAGCGGAAAGAGGACAGGAGACCTCTGTGGCTACGAGCAGTACTTC
CASSGKRTGDLCGYEQYF
>TRBV5-1|TRBD2|TRBJ2-2|.
TGCGCCAGCAGCTTGATTGGCGGGAGGGCCGGGGCCGGGGAGCTGTTTTTT
CASSLIGGRAGAGELFF
>TRBV27|.|TRBJ1-1|.
TGTGCCAGCGGTAGGGGCAGTCGAGAAGCTTTCTTT
CASGRGSREAFF
>TRBV5-1|TRBD1|TRBJ1-1|.
TGCGCCAGCAGCTTCTTGGGGACAGGGGTCACTGAAGCTTTCTTT
CASSFLGTGVTEAFF
>TRBV11-3|.|TRBJ1-1|.
TGTGCCAGCAGCTTAGTACAGGGCCACACTGAAGCTTTCTTT
CASSLVQGHTEAFF
>TRBV18|.|TRBJ1-4|.
TGTGCCAGCTCACCAGACAGGTCGGCTACTGAAAAACTGTTTTTT
CASSPDRSATEKLFF
>TRBV19|TRBD1|TRBJ1-6|once
TGTGCCAGTAGTATCAGGACAGGAGATAATTCACCCCTCCACTTT
CASSIRTGDNSPLHF
>TRBV28|.|TRBJ1-4|.
TGTGCCAGCAGTCCCCCGGGACTTATGGATGAAAAACTGTTTTTT
CASSPPGLMDEKLFF
>TRBV19|.|TRBJ1-1|.
TGTGCCAGTAGTATAGAGGCCACCCTGCGGGCTGAAGCTTTCTTT
CASSIEATLRAEAFF
>TRBV19|.|TRBJ1-2|.
TGTGCCAGTAGACAGGGAATATACGGCTACACCTTC
CASRQGIYGYTF
>TRBV10-3|TRBD1|TRBJ1-5|.
TGTGCCATCAGTGGTGGACAGGGGGTGGATCAGCCCCAGCATTTT
CAISGGQGVDQPQHF
>TRBV29-1|TRBD1|TRBJ1-1|.
TGCAGCGTTGCCACCACAGGGGGCACTGAAGCTTTCTTT
CSVATTGGTEAFF
>TRBV5-6|TRBD2|TRBJ2-3|.
TGTGCCAGCAGCTCCTCCGCTAGCGGGGTTCACACAGATACGCAGTATTTT
CASSSSASGVHTDTQYF
>TRBV5-6|.|TRBJ1-1|few
TGTGCCAGCAGCACTGGACGGGAAGTATACACTGAAGCTTTCTTT
CASSTGREVYTEAFF